This T cell receptor (beta chain) comes out of a study of Ad26.COV2.S vaccination and SARS-CoV-2 variants. Study background: Trial arm assignment for the donor was COV1001 Ad26.COV2.S.

Sample treatment: 19 received Ad26.COV2.S at low or high dose, single or two shots; a few received placebo; per-sample allocation not given. Samples were taken on day 63 after the first vaccine or placebo injection. Of note for this clone: No antigen is known for it.

Study conclusions and caveats: Overall T cell responses may have been underestimated by the analyses of TCR breadth and depth.

Some clones are missing from TCRdb's copy, which holds only in-frame ones; the method was immunoSEQ multiplex PCR. Counted here are about 680,000 clones, 80% to 90% occurring once; the ten biggest clones make up about 1.5%. The germline gives CDR1 MNHNY, CDR2 SVGAGI (reference sequence). V shed 3 bases, J shed 5 bases, and the junction held 4 bases outside the gene matches. CDR3 length: 14 residues. The clonotype comes from a person aged 18-60 years who received the Ad26.COV2.S COVID-19 vaccine or a placebo. This specimen consisted of peripheral blood, obtained in a trial of Ad26.COV2.S vaccine versus placebo. This chain uses TRBV6-6 with TRBJ2-3; 8 bases align to TRBD2. CDR3 DNA: TGTGCCAGCAGTTATGGACTAGCCCTAGATACGCAGTATTTT. It yields the protein CASSYGLALDTQYF.